The clone carrying this TCR beta chain showed up many times. The target antigen is unknown. The data belong to a study of read filtering for tumor transcriptome and immune sequencing. Findings of the study overall: Sorted CD138-negative bone marrow cells were not purified T cells.

From approximately 400 ng of RNA, a library with molecular barcoded alpha/delta and beta/gamma adaptors was made. TCRdb re-called the reads with MiXCR, one entry per CDR3 protein. This sample has 39,000 or so distinct CDR3 sequences, with around an eighth found just once. This TCR was recovered from a donor aged 40 or older with multiple myeloma. The specimen was a population of CD138-negative cells sorted from bone marrow.

The CDR3: CSAREGYGSPLHF. In DNA form, the CDR3 reads TGCAGTGCTAGAGAAGGGTACGGTTCACCCCTCCACTTT. This chain joins TRBV20-1 and TRBJ1-6; D gene uncertain. Trimming pared 0 bases from V and 9 bases from J, leaving 9 bases between. CDR1 and CDR2 from the germline V gene are DFQATT and SNEGSKA (reference sequence). This CDR3 is 13 amino acids long.